These T cell receptor beta chains were read from a single sample in a study of cytomegalovirus exposure and HLA in healthy donors. Profiling relied on immunoSEQ multiplex PCR, and the TCRdb table lists in-frame clones only, not all of them. The table includes over 90,000 clones, 73% detected once. The sequenced sample was PBMCs. Source of these receptors: a man aged 40-49 years in good health and CMV-seronegative. CDR3s include the opening cysteine and the closing phenylalanine or tryptophan. A D gene is named only where the DNA matches it firmly. Rows give clone size only sometimes, using once, few, many, or a class for an expanded clone.

CDR3 protein: CASSILGQGHEQYF; CDR3 DNA: TGTGCCAGCAGTATCTTGGGACAGGGCCACGAGCAGTACTTC; clone size: .; D gene: TRBD1; V gene: TRBV6-6; J gene: TRBJ2-7
CDR3 protein: CASSFDRGGQPQHF; CDR3 DNA: TGTGCCAGCAGTTTCGACAGGGGGGGACAGCCCCAGCATTTT; clone size: once; D gene: TRBD1; V gene: TRBV27; J gene: TRBJ1-5
CDR3 protein: CASRRDSVYNEQFF; CDR3 DNA: TGCGCCAGCAGAAGGGACAGCGTCTACAATGAGCAGTTCTTC; clone size: .; D gene: TRBD1; V gene: TRBV5-1; J gene: TRBJ2-1
CDR3 protein: CASKGRGEHNEQFF; CDR3 DNA: TGTGCCTCAAAGGGGCGGGGGGAACACAATGAGCAGTTCTTC; clone size: .; D gene: TRBD2; V gene: TRBV2; J gene: TRBJ2-1
CDR3 protein: CTSSQDGLAYNEQFF; CDR3 DNA: TGCACCAGCAGCCAAGATGGACTAGCTTACAATGAGCAGTTCTTC; clone size: .; D gene: .; V gene: TRBV1; J gene: TRBJ2-1
CDR3 protein: CASSRPQGGTGELFF; CDR3 DNA: TGCGCCAGCAGCCGTCCACAGGGGGGCACCGGGGAGCTGTTTTTT; clone size: once; D gene: TRBD1; V gene: TRBV4-1; J gene: TRBJ2-2
CDR3 protein: CASSPYRGMNTEAFF; CDR3 DNA: TGTGCCAGCAGTCCATACAGGGGGATGAACACTGAAGCTTTCTTT; clone size: .; D gene: TRBD1; V gene: TRBV28; J gene: TRBJ1-1
CDR3 protein: CATSRADADYTF; CDR3 DNA: TGTGCCACCAGCAGAGCGGATGCGGATTACACCTTC; clone size: .; D gene: .; V gene: TRBV15; J gene: TRBJ1-2
CDR3 protein: CASRSGTTTDTQYF; CDR3 DNA: TGTGCCAGCAGATCCGGGACTACCACAGATACGCAGTATTTT; clone size: .; D gene: TRBD2; V gene: TRBV28; J gene: TRBJ2-3
CDR3 protein: CASSWTVGYEQYF; CDR3 DNA: TGTGCCAGCAGTTGGACAGTTGGCTACGAGCAGTACTTC; clone size: few; D gene: .; V gene: TRBV6-5; J gene: TRBJ2-7
CDR3 protein: CASSPQRGPLTGELFF; CDR3 DNA: TGCGCCAGCAGCCCCCAGCGGGGGCCACTCACCGGGGAGCTGTTTTTT; clone size: .; D gene: TRBD2; V gene: TRBV5-1; J gene: TRBJ2-2
CDR3 protein: CAISDQLAGAETQYF; CDR3 DNA: TGTGCCATCAGTGATCAACTAGCGGGGGCGGAGACCCAGTACTTC; clone size: .; D gene: TRBD2; V gene: TRBV10-3; J gene: TRBJ2-5
CDR3 protein: CASSREDWPQETQYF; CDR3 DNA: TGTGCCAGCAGTCGCGAAGACTGGCCCCAAGAGACCCAGTACTTC; clone size: few; D gene: .; V gene: TRBV2; J gene: TRBJ2-5